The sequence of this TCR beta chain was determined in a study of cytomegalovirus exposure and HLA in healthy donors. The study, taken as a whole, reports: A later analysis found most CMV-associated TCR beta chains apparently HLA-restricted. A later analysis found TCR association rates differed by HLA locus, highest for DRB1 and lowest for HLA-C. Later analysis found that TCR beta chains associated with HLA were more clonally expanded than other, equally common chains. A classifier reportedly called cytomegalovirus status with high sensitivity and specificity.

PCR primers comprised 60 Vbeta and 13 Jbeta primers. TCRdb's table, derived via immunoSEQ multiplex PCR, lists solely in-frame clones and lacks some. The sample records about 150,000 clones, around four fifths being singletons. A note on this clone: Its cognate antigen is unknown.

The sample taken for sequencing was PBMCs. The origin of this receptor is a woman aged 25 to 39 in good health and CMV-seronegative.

CDR3 bases: TGTGCCAGCAGTGAAGTTGTGACATACTTTTCGCCCAATCAGCCCCAGCATTTT. This sequence encodes CASSEVVTYFSPNQPQHF. V is TRBV6-1 and J is TRBJ1-5; D remains ambiguous. Trimming took off 1 base at V and 3 bases at J, with 19 bases between the two ends. The CDR3 has 18 residues. Germline V gene data show CDR1 as MNHNS and CDR2 as SASEGT.